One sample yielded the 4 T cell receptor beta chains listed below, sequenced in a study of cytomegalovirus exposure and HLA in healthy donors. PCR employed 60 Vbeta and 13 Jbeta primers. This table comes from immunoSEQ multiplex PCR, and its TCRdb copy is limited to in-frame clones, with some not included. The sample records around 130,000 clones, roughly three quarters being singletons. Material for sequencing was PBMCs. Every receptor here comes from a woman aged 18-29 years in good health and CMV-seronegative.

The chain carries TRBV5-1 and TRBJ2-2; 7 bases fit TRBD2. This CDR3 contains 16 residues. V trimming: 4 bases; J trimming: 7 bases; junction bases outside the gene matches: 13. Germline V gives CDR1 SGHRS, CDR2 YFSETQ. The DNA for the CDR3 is TGCGCCAGCAGCCGTCCGTGGGCGGGAGTGGTCGGGGAGCTGTTTTTT. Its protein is CASSRPWAGVVGELFF.

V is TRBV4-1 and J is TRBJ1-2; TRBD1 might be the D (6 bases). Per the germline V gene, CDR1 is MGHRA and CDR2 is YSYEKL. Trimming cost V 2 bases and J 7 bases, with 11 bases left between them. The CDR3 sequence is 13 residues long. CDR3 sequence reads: CASSQPQGRGYTF. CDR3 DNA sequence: TGCGCCAGCAGCCAACCACAGGGCCGTGGCTACACCTTC.

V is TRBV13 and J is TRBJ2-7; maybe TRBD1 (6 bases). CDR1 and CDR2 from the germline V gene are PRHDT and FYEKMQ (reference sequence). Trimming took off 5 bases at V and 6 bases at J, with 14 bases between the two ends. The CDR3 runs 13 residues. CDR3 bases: TGTGCCAGCAGCCGCAGCGAAGGGGGCGAGCAGTACTTC. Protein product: CASSRSEGGEQYF.

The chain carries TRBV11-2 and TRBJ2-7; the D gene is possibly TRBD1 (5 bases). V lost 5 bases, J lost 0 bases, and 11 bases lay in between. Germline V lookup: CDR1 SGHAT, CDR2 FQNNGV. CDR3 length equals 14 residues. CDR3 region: CASSPDRVSYEQYF. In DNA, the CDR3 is TGTGCCAGCAGCCCAGACAGAGTCTCCTACGAGCAGTACTTC.